The 20 T cell receptor beta chains below were found in one sample sequenced in a study of blood T cell repertoires in COVID-19. Assay: immunoSEQ multiplex PCR; the TCRdb copy retains only in-frame clones and omits some. The sample comprises 150,000 to 200,000 clones, approximately 90% of which are singletons, and less than 8.5% rests with the top ten. The sequenced material came from PBMCs or T cells enriched from blood (not recorded which). All receptors derive from a woman aged 45-60 years who had recovered from COVID-19.

This clone has only a few counts. This CDR3 reads CAWNKQKTSYEQYF. In DNA, the CDR3 is TGTGCCTGGAATAAACAGAAGACCTCCTACGAGCAGTACTTC. The chain carries TRBV30 and TRBJ2-7; D unclear. The germline CDR1 and CDR2 sequences are GTSNPN and SVGIG (reference sequence). V shed 4 bases and J shed 0 bases, with 13 bases lying between them. The CDR3 loop spans 14 amino acids.

This clone appeared a single time. CDR3 bases: TGTGCCACCGCTCCTCTAACAGGGACCGGGGCCAACGTCCTGACTTTC. This translates into CATAPLTGTGANVLTF. V usage is TRBV24-1 and J usage is TRBJ2-6; D might be TRBD1 (6 bases). Germline values: CDR1 KGHDR, CDR2 SFDVKD. The CDR3 spans 16 residues. V lost 9 bases and J lost 4, with 18 bases in between.

This chain joins TRBV2 and TRBJ1-5, with D perhaps matching TRBD1 (5 bases). Trimming cost V 3 bases and J 0 bases, with 15 bases left between them. CDR1 and CDR2 (germline): SNHLY, FYNNEI. The CDR3 runs to 17 residues. The CDR3 sequence is CASSEGGRRVSNQPQHF. CDR3 sequence (DNA): TGTGCCAGCAGTGAGGGGGGGAGAAGGGTTAGCAATCAGCCCCAGCATTTT.

J is TRBJ2-5 and V is TRBV5-8; 8 bases agree with TRBD1. The length of the CDR3 is 13 residues. The trim removed 4 bases at V and 7 bases at J, leaving 6 bases unmatched. CDR1 SGHTS and CDR2 YDEGEE come from the germline V gene. The DNA of the CDR3 is TGTGCCAGCAGCCCAAGGACAGGGTTGACCCAGTACTTC. Translation gives CASSPRTGLTQYF.

This chain joins TRBV2 and TRBJ1-1; TRBD1 matches 8 bases. CDR1 and CDR2 (germline): SNHLY, FYNNEI. The V and J ends lost 7 bases and 6 bases, in that order; junction bases with no gene match: 7. The CDR3 contains 13 residues. CDR3 nucleotide sequence: TGTGCCAGCAATCCGGACAGGGTATCTGAAGCTTTCTTT. Its translation is CASNPDRVSEAFF.

The rearrangement links TRBV5-5 to TRBJ2-2; 11 bases are shared with TRBD2. J was trimmed by 6 bases and V by 2 bases; bases with no gene match: 6. This CDR3 region has 16 residues. Germline V gene lookup returns CDR1 SGHKS and CDR2 YYEKEE (reference sequence). This CDR3 is CASSFLAGGSPGELFF. The DNA for the CDR3 is TGTGCCAGCAGCTTTCTAGCGGGGGGTTCCCCCGGGGAGCTGTTTTTT.

The chain recombines TRBV5-4 with TRBJ1-2; 7 nucleotides line up with TRBD1. The CDR3 is 14 amino acids. Germline values: CDR1 SGHNT, CDR2 YYREEE (reference sequence). Trimming removed 3 bases from V and 8 bases from J; junction bases left unmatched: 10. The CDR3 coding sequence is TGTGCCAGCAGCTATACAGGGGTTGAGGGGGGCTACACCTTC. It specifies CASSYTGVEGGYTF.

The rearrangement joins TRBV6-1 to TRBJ1-6, with 8 bases identical to TRBD1. CDR3 length: 15 residues. The V gene end was trimmed by 5 bases and the J gene end by 6 bases; junction bases not matched to a gene: 6. Germline V lookup: CDR1 MNHNS, CDR2 SASEGT. This CDR3 is CASSFEDRVNSPLHF. The CDR3 region has the DNA TGTGCCAGCAGTTTCGAGGACAGGGTTAATTCACCCCTCCACTTT.

V is TRBV15 and J is TRBJ2-3; TRBD2 matches at 12 bases. The CDR3 totals 18 residues. Germline V gene sequence: CDR1 LNHNV, CDR2 YYDKDF (reference sequence). V trimming: 0 bases; J trimming: 1 base; junction bases outside the gene matches: 5. CDR3 protein: CATSRDRLAGDRTDTQYF. The CDR3 DNA reads as TGTGCCACCAGCAGAGACAGACTAGCGGGGGACCGCACAGATACGCAGTATTTT.

This clone appeared a few times. The chain joins TRBV5-4 to TRBJ2-3; 7 bases are shared with TRBD2. From germline, CDR1 is SGHNT and CDR2 YYREEE (reference sequence). The junction had 4 bases not matched to a gene; V was cut back by 0 bases and J by 0 bases. The CDR3 runs 16 residues. The CDR3 nucleotides read TGTGCCAGCAGCTTGGGGGGTAGCGGGAGCACAGATACGCAGTATTTT. Translating it yields CASSLGGSGSTDTQYF.

The chain has TRBV19 and TRBJ2-4; the match to TRBD1 covers 7 bases. The V gene's germline CDR1 is LNHDA and CDR2 SQIVND (reference sequence). The CDR3 is 16 amino acids. J lost 1 base, V lost 4 bases, and 7 bases had no gene match. As DNA, the CDR3 is TGTGCCAGTAGTAGACAGGGTAGAAGGGCCAAAAACATTCAGTACTTC. Translating it yields CASSRQGRRAKNIQYF.

V is TRBV11-1 and J is TRBJ2-7; 7 bases match TRBD1. The CDR3 sequence is 15 residues long. From germline, CDR1 is SGHAT and CDR2 FQDESV (reference sequence). Trimming took 5 bases from V and 3 from J; bases not matched to a gene: 10. This CDR3 reads CASSGWDRGFYEQYF. The CDR3 region has the DNA TGTGCCAGCAGCGGGTGGGACAGAGGGTTCTACGAGCAGTACTTC.

J is TRBJ2-3 and V is TRBV24-1, with D possibly matching TRBD1 (7 bases). Germline-derived CDR1 and CDR2 are KGHDR and SFDVKD. This CDR3 spans 15 amino acids. With 9 bases removed from V and 3 bases from J, the gap between germline ends came to 18 bases. The CDR3 DNA reads TGTGCCACCGGACTGACAGGGAGGCTGACAGATACGCAGTATTTT. Amino acid sequence: CATGLTGRLTDTQYF.

CDR3 bases: TGTGCCAGCAGTTACCTCTCAGGGGTCTACGAGCAGTACTTC. It translates to CASSYLSGVYEQYF. The chain has TRBV6-2 or TRBV6-3 and TRBJ2-7, with a possible D match to TRBD1 (6 bases). V lost 2 bases and J lost 3, with 11 bases in between. CDR1 and CDR2 from the germline V gene are MNHEY and SVGEGT. The CDR3 runs to 14 residues.

V and J are TRBV24-1 and TRBJ2-3, with TRBD1 identical over 9 bases. Trimming at V came to 7 bases and at J to 4 bases, leaving 8 bases not matched to a gene. The CDR3 spans 15 residues. The germline CDR1 and CDR2 sequences are KGHDR and SFDVKD. The CDR3 nucleotides read TGTGCCACCAGCCTACAGGGGGCAAGGGCAGATACGCAGTATTTT. Translation: CATSLQGARADTQYF.

The chain links TRBV7-2 to TRBJ1-3; a weak D match, TRBD1 (6 bases). V was trimmed by 2 bases and J by 0 bases, leaving 11 bases between them. Germline V lookup: CDR1 SGHTA, CDR2 FQGNSA. The CDR3 totals 16 residues. CDR3 in DNA: TGTGCCAGCAGCTTACAGGGGACAACCTCTGGAAACACCATATATTTT. It specifies CASSLQGTTSGNTIYF.

The chain combines TRBV13 with TRBJ1-3, with TRBD1 identical over 7 bases. The CDR3 sequence is 15 residues long. The V gene's germline CDR1 is PRHDT and CDR2 FYEKMQ (reference sequence). V shed 0 bases and J 2 bases; nucleotides not matched to a gene: 1. This CDR3 reads CASSLGQGPGNTIYF. The CDR3 DNA is TGTGCCAGCAGCTTAGGACAGGGGCCTGGAAACACCATATATTTT. Based on the CDR3 plus reference TRBV13 and TRBJ1-3, the full variable domain is AAGVIQSPRHLIKEKRETATLKCYPIPRHDTVYWYQQGPGQDPQFLISFYEKMQSDKGSIPDRFSAQQFSDYHSELNMSSLELGDSALYFCASSLGQGPGNTIYFGEGSWLTVV.

This clone was detected only once. The V gene is TRBV10-3, the J gene TRBJ2-1, with 11 bases lining up with TRBD2. The CDR3 is 19 residues long. The ends lost 0 bases at V and 7 bases at J; junction bases unmatched: 14. The germline V gene has CDR1 ENHRY and CDR2 SYGVKD. The CDR3, as DNA: TGTGCCATCAGTGAGTCGACGGCTAGCGGGGGGCGCACGGGGAATGAGCAGTTCTTC. Protein sequence: CAISESTASGGRTGNEQFF.

The CDR3 spells CASSRGTGNQPQHF. The CDR3 coding sequence is TGTGCCAGCAGCCGAGGGACAGGGAATCAGCCCCAGCATTTT. This chain joins TRBV3-1 (or the pseudogene TRBV3-2) and TRBJ1-5; 9 bases are a match to TRBD1. The trim removed 4 bases at V and 4 bases at J, leaving 2 bases unmatched. This CDR3 has 14 residues. CDR1 LGHDT and CDR2 YNNKEL come from the germline V gene (reference sequence).

The chain joins TRBV15 to TRBJ2-1, with 7 bases aligning to TRBD2. Germline loops: CDR1 LNHNV, CDR2 YYDKDF (reference sequence). With 6 bases clipped from V and 2 bases from J, the junction kept 1 base outside the gene matches. This CDR3 has 13 amino acids. The CDR3 is CATRGGTYNEQFF. CDR3 in DNA: TGTGCCACCAGGGGGGGGACCTACAATGAGCAGTTCTTC. The full variable domain, rest sourced from reference TRBV15 and TRBJ2-1, is DAMVIQNPRYQVTQFGKPVTLSCSQTLNHNVMYWYQQKSSQAPKLLFHYYDKDFNNEADTPDNFQSRRPNTSFCFLDIRSPGLGDTAMYLCATRGGTYNEQFFGPGTRLTVL.